Included here is one T cell receptor beta chain sequence, with context. CDR1 is GTSNPN and CDR2 is SVGIG in the germline V gene (reference sequence). V shed 0 bases and J shed 0 bases, with 18 bases lying between them. The CDR3 extends over 17 amino acids. The source of the sample is a study of blood T cell repertoires in COVID-19. Turning to the study itself: The samples span acute and convalescent COVID-19 from the United States, Italy and Spain. PBMCs, B-cell-depleted T cells, or T cells were the source of the cDNA or gDNA that made up the material.

Authors' processing steps: For nucleated cells, counts were estimated from reference gene primer amplification. Produced via immunoSEQ multiplex PCR; TCRdb's table is partial and in-frame only. V and J calls and clone size are as listed in that table; D and trimming were resolved from the DNA. The repertoire includes a few hundred thousand clones, roughly 86% of them detected once, and 1.6% sits in the top ten. The rearrangement joins TRBV30 to TRBJ2-7; D is possibly TRBD2 (6 bases). The sample taken for sequencing was peripheral blood. The sequence came from a woman in her fifties or sixties with acute or convalescent COVID-19. Here the CDR3 reads CAWSVAMGSGRSYEQYF. CDR3 coding DNA: TGTGCCTGGAGTGTAGCAATGGGGAGCGGGCGCTCCTACGAGCAGTACTTC.